Below, one T cell receptor (beta chain) is given with its context. This specimen comes from a study of human T cells and chemical hapten exposure. For the study at large: A 2 cm by 2 cm inner upper arm patch received 2% DPC for sensitization.

The time point was: pre-sensitization, week 0. Treatment indicated: therapeutic diphenylcyclopropenone sensitization with weekly scalp DPC. TCRdb called the RACE reads again in MiXCR, with one record for every CDR3 protein. Among a few hundred thousand distinct CDR3 sequences listed, around 7.7% were seen once. This receptor was taken from a man aged 18 to 30 with alopecia areata. Some clones in this sample may be carry-over from other donors' samples. The material sequenced was whole blood, taken in connection with sensitization to the hapten diphenylcyclopropenone (DPC).

The CDR3 loop is CSVRTGRELEQFF. The CDR3 DNA sequence: TGCAGCGTTCGTACAGGGAGGGAGTTGGAGCAGTTCTTC. The gene calls are TRBV29-1 and TRBJ2-1; the D gene is possibly TRBD2 (7 bases). The CDR3 contains 13 residues. Germline values: CDR1 SQVTM, CDR2 ANQGSEA. The V gene lost 5 bases and the J gene lost 10 bases, with 18 bases spanning the gap.